This TCR beta chain was profiled in a study of shared T cell receptors in the human thymus. This clone was counted a single time. Germline V gene sequence: CDR1 SNHLY, CDR2 FYNNEI. V lost 9 bases, J lost 1 base, and 15 bases lay in between. The CDR3 spans 14 residues. The method was immunoSEQ multiplex PCR; TCRdb's version includes in-frame clones alone and lacks a portion of them. The sample comprises some 660,000 clones, more than 75% of which are singletons, and just under 0.0095% rests with the top ten. This sample was shared with a second study, whose subject was human thymus T cells. As that study records: Resections were taken during corrective heart surgery, and the thymus tissue came from these. Biased V and J segment usage appeared in thymus and peripheral blood. Unrelated individuals were reported by related research to share highly overlapping thymic repertoires.

The source is a boy under two years old with a congenital heart defect. This rearrangement joins TRBV2 to TRBJ1-1, with D possibly matching TRBD1 (6 bases). Material for sequencing was thymocytes. CDR3 sequence (DNA): TGTGCCAGTAAACGGGACATAGGGAACACTGAAGCTTTCTTT. Translation gives CASKRDIGNTEAFF.